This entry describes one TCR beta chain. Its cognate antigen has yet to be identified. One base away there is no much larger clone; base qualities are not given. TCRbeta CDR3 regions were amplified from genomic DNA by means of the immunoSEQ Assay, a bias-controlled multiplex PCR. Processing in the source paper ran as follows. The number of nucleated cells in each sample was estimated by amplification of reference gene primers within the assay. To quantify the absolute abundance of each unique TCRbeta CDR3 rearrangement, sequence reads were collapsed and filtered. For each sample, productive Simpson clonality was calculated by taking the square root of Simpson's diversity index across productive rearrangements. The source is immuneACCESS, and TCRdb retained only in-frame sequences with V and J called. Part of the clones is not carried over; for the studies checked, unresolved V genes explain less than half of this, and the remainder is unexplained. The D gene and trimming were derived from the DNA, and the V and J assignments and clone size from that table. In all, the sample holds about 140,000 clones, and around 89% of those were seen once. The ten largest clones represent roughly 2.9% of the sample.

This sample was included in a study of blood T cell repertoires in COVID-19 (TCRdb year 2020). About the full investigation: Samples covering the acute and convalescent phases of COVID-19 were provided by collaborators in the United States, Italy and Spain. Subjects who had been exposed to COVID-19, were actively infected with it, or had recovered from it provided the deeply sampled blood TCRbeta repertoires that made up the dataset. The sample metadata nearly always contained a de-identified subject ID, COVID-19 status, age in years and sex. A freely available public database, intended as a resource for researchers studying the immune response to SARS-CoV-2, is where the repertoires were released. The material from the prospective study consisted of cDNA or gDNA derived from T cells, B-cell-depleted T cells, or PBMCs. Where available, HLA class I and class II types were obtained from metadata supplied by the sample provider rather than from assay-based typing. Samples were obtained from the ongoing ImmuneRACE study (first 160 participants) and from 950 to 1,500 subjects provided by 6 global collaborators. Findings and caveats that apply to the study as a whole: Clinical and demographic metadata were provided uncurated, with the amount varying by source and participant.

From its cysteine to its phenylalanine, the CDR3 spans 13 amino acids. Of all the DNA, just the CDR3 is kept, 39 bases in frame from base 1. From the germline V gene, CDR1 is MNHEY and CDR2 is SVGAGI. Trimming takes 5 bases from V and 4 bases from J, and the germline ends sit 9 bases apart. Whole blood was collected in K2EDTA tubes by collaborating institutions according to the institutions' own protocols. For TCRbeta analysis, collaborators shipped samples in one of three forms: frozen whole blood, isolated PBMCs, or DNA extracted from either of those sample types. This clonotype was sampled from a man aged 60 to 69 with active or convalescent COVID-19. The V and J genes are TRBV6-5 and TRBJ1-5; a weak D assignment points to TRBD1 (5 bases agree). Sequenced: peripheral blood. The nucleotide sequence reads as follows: TGTGCCAGCAGTCGGGGGGGTAATCAGCCCCAGCATTTT. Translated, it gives CASSRGGNQPQHF.